This T cell receptor beta chain was retrieved from a study of blood T cell repertoires in COVID-19. Assay: immunoSEQ multiplex PCR; the TCRdb copy retains only in-frame clones and omits some. The data contain some 170,000 clones, about 79% of them singletons. In germline, CDR1 is SEHNR, CDR2 FQNEAQ (reference sequence). The CDR3 loop spans 15 amino acids. With 0 bases clipped from V and 9 bases from J, the junction kept 6 bases outside the gene matches. Sequenced sample: PBMCs or T cells enriched from blood (not recorded which). The source of this sequence is a man aged 50 to 59 who had recovered from COVID-19. The V gene is TRBV7-9, the J gene TRBJ1-4; 8 positions match TRBD1. In DNA form, the CDR3 reads TGTGCCAGCAGCTTAGCCACAGGACAGGGAAAAAAACTGTTTTTT. This encodes CASSLATGQGKKLFF.